The clone carrying this T cell receptor beta chain was detected ten times or more. To make TCR beta libraries, researchers used iRepertoire HTBI primers and Arm-PCR of CDR3 regions. TCRdb processed the multiplex PCR reads anew with MiXCR; each CDR3 protein has one entry. The sample has some 440,000 distinct CDR3 sequences, less than 25% seen once. Time point in this sample: persistent/refractory GD, antithyroid drugs over 5 years with positive TRAb. The TCR library was made from RNA that had been extracted from PBMCs in TRIzol. These data are taken from a study of regulatory T cells in long-lasting Graves disease. Trimming left V 0 bases short and J 2 bases short, with 12 bases between. CDR1 is SGHRS and CDR2 is YFSETQ in the germline V gene. CDR3 length: 15 amino acids.

This TCR derives from a female donor with Graves disease. This rearrangement joins TRBV5-1 to TRBJ2-7, with a tentative D call TRBD1 (6 bases). The sequencing here drew on peripheral blood mononuclear cells (PBMCs), taken when the disease was refractory, from a patient treated with antithyroid drugs. CDR3 protein: CASSLVAGAPYEQYF. The DNA for the CDR3 is TGCGCCAGCAGCTTGGTAGCAGGGGCCCCCTACGAGCAGTACTTC. Full variable domain (remainder filled in from reference TRBV5-1 and TRBJ2-7): KAGVTQTPRYLIKTRGQQVTLSCSPISGHRSVSWYQQTPGQGLQFLFEYFSETQRNKGNFPGRFSGRQFSNSRSEMNVSTLELGDSALYLCASSLVAGAPYEQYFGPGTRLTVT.